This TCR beta chain was identified during a study of T-cell reconstitution after alpha-beta-depleted transplantation in children. Notes on the study in general: At around two months after transplant, the alpha-beta T cells were reportedly derived from several hundred expanded clones that came from non-depleted graft cells. One year post-transplant, T-cell counts and diversity were largely derived from T cells produced anew. In some patients, recipient T cells and intrathymic progenitors surviving conditioning explained high day-60 diversity.

Construction of the TCRbeta library involved unique molecular identifiers. TCRdb reprocessed the PCR reads via MiXCR and lists one record per CDR3 protein. The sample lists 75,000 to 90,000 distinct CDR3 sequences; 13% to 15% were seen once. This CDR3 region has 14 residues. CDR1 and CDR2 from the germline V gene are SGHRS and YFSETQ. Trimming took off 2 bases at V and 4 bases at J, with 12 bases between the two ends. A word on this clonotype: No antigen is known for it.

The sequencing here drew on PBMCs, mostly from graft donor cells, taken 180 days after TCRalphabeta/CD19-depleted stem cell transplant. V is TRBV5-1 and J is TRBJ1-2; no clear D. The TCR comes from a male patient aged 2 to 10 who had a stem cell transplant for acute lymphoblastic leukemia, so the T cells may come from the graft donor. The CDR3 bases are TGCGCCAGCAGCTTTGGCGTCGGGTCCTATGGCTACACCTTC. This codes for CASSFGVGSYGYTF.